This entry lists 18 T cell receptor beta chains sequenced from one sample in a study of T cell repertoires in cytomegalovirus infection. TCRdb reprocessed the reads via MiXCR and lists one record per CDR3 protein. This table holds 200,000 or so distinct CDR3 sequences, about 21% found once. The sequencing sample was made of PBMCs. These TCRs come from a human donor in good health (CMV status not recorded). Some clones in this sample may be carry-over from other donors' samples.

This clonotype appeared a few times. CDR3 region: CASSSRGPGTKIRTDTQYF. CDR3 bases: TGTGCCAGCAGCTCGAGGGGCCCCGGGACAAAGATCAGGACAGATACGCAGTATTTT. V gene TRBV7-4 combines with J gene TRBJ2-3, with D tentatively TRBD1 (6 bases). Germline assignment: CDR1 SGHVT and CDR2 SQSDAQ. The germline V and J ends were trimmed by 4 bases and 3 bases, with 26 bases remaining between them. This CDR3 has 19 amino acids.

The rearrangement joins TRBV6-6 to TRBJ1-3; 9 bases map to TRBD1. The V gene end was trimmed by 5 bases and the J gene end by 2 bases; junction bases not matched to a gene: 4. The CDR3 extends over 15 amino acids. CDR1 is MNHNY, CDR2 SVGAGI, per germline (reference sequence). The CDR3 loop is CASSPRDRAGNTIYF. CDR3 bases: TGTGCCAGCAGTCCCCGGGACAGGGCTGGAAACACCATATATTTT.

V is TRBV29-1 and J is TRBJ1-4, with D perhaps matching TRBD1 (5 bases). Germline CDR1 and CDR2: SQVTM and ANQGSEA. The V gene lost 6 bases and the J gene lost 9 bases, with 17 bases spanning the gap. The CDR3 is made up of 13 amino acids. This CDR3 reads CSVGTSSQKKLFF. CDR3 coding DNA: TGCAGCGTGGGGACCAGCAGCCAGAAAAAACTGTTTTTT. The complete variable domain, with remaining parts taken from reference TRBV29-1 and TRBJ1-4, reads SAVISQKPSRDICQRGTSLTIQCQVDSQVTMMFWYRQQPGQSLTLIATANQGSEATYESGFVIDKFPISRPNLTFSTLTVSNMSPEDSSIYLCSVGTSSQKKLFFGSGTQLSVL.

The chain combines TRBV10-3 with TRBJ2-2; maybe TRBD2 (6 bases). The V end was cut by 6 bases, the J end by 6 bases, with 17 bases between. Germline CDR1 ENHRY, CDR2 SYGVKD. The CDR3 is 15 residues long. CDR3 bases: TGTGCCATCAGGGTCGGTCGGGAGATAGCCGGGGAGCTGTTTTTT. As protein: CAIRVGREIAGELFF.

This chain links TRBV7-2 with TRBJ1-1; 10 bases map to TRBD1. CDR3 length: 16 amino acids. Per the germline V gene, CDR1 is SGHTA and CDR2 is FQGNSA. J was trimmed by 10 bases and V by 3 bases; bases with no gene match: 14. Here the CDR3 reads CASSFSGTGAIRGAFF. The CDR3 nucleotides are TGTGCCAGCAGCTTCTCCGGGACAGGGGCGATACGCGGAGCTTTCTTT.

This clonotype was counted a single time. The rearrangement joins TRBV6-1 to TRBJ2-5; the D gene is possibly TRBD1 (7 bases). Looked up from germline, CDR1 is MNHNS and CDR2 is SASEGT. There are 15 residues in the CDR3. The germline V and J ends were trimmed by 10 bases and 9 bases, with 27 bases remaining between them. The CDR3 DNA follows: TGTGCCAACTCGTTGGGGGCAGGGGGGTTCGAGGCCCAGTACTTC. It yields the protein CANSLGAGGFEAQYF.

On this clonotype: One end of the junction fails to match germline, which may point to a read error. V and J are TRBV27 and TRBJ2-3; 10 nucleotides match TRBD2. This CDR3 spans 16 amino acids. Germline lookup yields CDR1 MNHEY and CDR2 SMNVEV (reference sequence). The CDR3 DNA reads TGTGCCAACAGTAACCCCGGGACTAGCGTTTCAGATACGCAGTATTTT. The encoded protein is CANSNPGTSVSDTQYF.

V and J are TRBV19 and TRBJ1-2, with a possible D match to TRBD1 (6 bases). Trimming took 3 bases from V and 2 from J, leaving 13 bases between them. Germline V lookup: CDR1 LNHDA, CDR2 SQIVND (reference sequence). This CDR3 region has 15 residues. CDR3 region: CASSISGTKNYGYTF. CDR3 coding DNA: TGTGCCAGTAGTATCAGCGGGACAAAGAACTATGGCTACACCTTC. The entire variable domain, with the rest obtained from reference TRBV19 and TRBJ1-2, is as follows: DGGITQSPKYLFRKEGQNVTLSCEQNLNHDAMYWYRQDPGQGLRLIYYSQIVNDFQKGDIAEGYSVSREKKESFPLTVTSAQKNPTAFYLCASSISGTKNYGYTFGSGTRLTVV.

V usage is TRBV4-1 and J usage is TRBJ1-2; D ambiguous. Between the trimmed V and J ends, which lost 1 base and 2 bases, there was a span of 17 bases. The germline V gene encodes CDR1 MGHRA and CDR2 YSYEKL. This CDR3 is built from 17 residues. This CDR3 is CASSQVLKRETNYGYTF. CDR3 nucleotide sequence: TGCGCCAGCAGCCAAGTTCTGAAGAGGGAAACGAACTATGGCTACACCTTC.

In this sample, this clonotype turned up a few times. The chain has TRBV4-1 and TRBJ2-5; D gene unclear. Per germline, CDR1 MGHRA and CDR2 YSYEKL. This CDR3 spans 14 amino acids. The V and J ends lost 1 base and 8 bases respectively, with 14 bases between them. CDR3 amino acids: CASSQVPLYTTQYF. CDR3 coding DNA: TGCGCCAGCAGCCAAGTACCCCTCTACACCACCCAGTACTTC.

This clonotype was seen more than once but under ten times. This chain links TRBV10-3 with TRBJ2-5, with a tentative D call TRBD2 (6 bases). The germline V gene encodes CDR1 ENHRY and CDR2 SYGVKD. With 7 bases removed from V and 4 bases from J, the gap between germline ends came to 13 bases. The CDR3 sequence is 13 residues long. The CDR3 DNA reads as TGTGCCATCATGAGGGACGGGGGAGAGACCCAGTACTTC. This gives the protein CAIMRDGGETQYF.

Only a few counts were recorded for this clonotype. The chain couples TRBV20-1 to TRBJ2-2; TRBD2 matches 15 bases. This CDR3 is 20 amino acids long. Trimming at V came to 1 base and at J to 0 bases, leaving 9 bases not matched to a gene. Germline CDR1 and CDR2: DFQATT and SNEGSKA (reference sequence). Written as DNA, the CDR3 is TGCAGTGCTAGAGTGGGGACTAGCGGGGGGAAGAACGCGAACACCGGGGAGCTGTTTTTT. Translating gives CSARVGTSGGKNANTGELFF.

The chain recombines TRBV12-3 or TRBV12-4 with TRBJ1-1; D gene unclear. The CDR3 has 12 residues. V lost 5 bases to trimming and J lost 7 bases, with 11 bases between them. In nucleotides, the CDR3 is TGTGCCAGCAGTCCCCCGTTTCTTGAAGCTTTCTTT. Translation: CASSPPFLEAFF.

Ten or more counts support this clonotype. The V and J genes are TRBV6-4 and TRBJ2-2, with D perhaps matching TRBD2 (5 bases). The germline V and J ends were trimmed by 3 bases and 3 bases, with 5 bases remaining between them. The CDR3 has 13 residues. Germline V gene lookup returns CDR1 MRHNA and CDR2 SNTAGT. In DNA, the CDR3 is TGTGCCAGCAGTGAGCGGGACACCGGGGAGCTGTTTTTT. Its protein product is CASSERDTGELFF.

Regarding this clonotype: With a much larger clone just one base away, this may be a read error. The CDR3 spells CASSSRVEQFF. DNA of the CDR3: TGTGCCAGCAGCTCCCGGGTTGAGCAGTTCTTC. The chain uses TRBV3-1 and TRBJ2-1; D remains unclear. Germline lookup yields CDR1 LGHDT and CDR2 YNNKEL (reference sequence). V lost 5 bases and J lost 9, with 8 bases in between. The CDR3 length is 11 residues.

This clonotype was counted between two and nine times. The chain couples TRBV10-3 to TRBJ2-1; 8 bases map to TRBD2. The ends lost 2 bases at V and 10 bases at J; junction bases unmatched: 7. The CDR3 is 14 residues long. Germline CDR1 and CDR2: ENHRY and SYGVKD. Written as DNA, the CDR3 is TGTGCCATCAGTGAGAGGACTAGCCACGACGAGCAGTTCTTC. It is translated as CAISERTSHDEQFF.

This chain joins TRBV29-1 and TRBJ2-7; D tentatively fits TRBD1 or TRBD2 (6 bases each). Trimming took off 7 bases at V and 1 base at J, with 23 bases between the two ends. The CDR3 extends over 16 amino acids. CDR1 and CDR2 (germline): SQVTM, ANQGSEA. Here the CDR3 DNA reads TGCAGCGCCCTGGGGGAGTTTGGGGGGCCGTCCTACGAGCAGTACTTC. The encoded protein is CSALGEFGGPSYEQYF.

This clonotype was seen a few times. The rearrangement uses TRBV11-3 and TRBJ1-5; D unresolved. V was shortened by 2 bases and J by 5 bases, with 16 bases between the two germline ends. This CDR3 is built from 16 residues. CDR1 is SGHNT and CDR2 is YENEEA in the germline V gene. The CDR3 DNA follows: TGTGCCAGCAGCTTATTCGGGGTATCTCAGGATCAGCCCCAGCATTTT. Translated: CASSLFGVSQDQPQHF.